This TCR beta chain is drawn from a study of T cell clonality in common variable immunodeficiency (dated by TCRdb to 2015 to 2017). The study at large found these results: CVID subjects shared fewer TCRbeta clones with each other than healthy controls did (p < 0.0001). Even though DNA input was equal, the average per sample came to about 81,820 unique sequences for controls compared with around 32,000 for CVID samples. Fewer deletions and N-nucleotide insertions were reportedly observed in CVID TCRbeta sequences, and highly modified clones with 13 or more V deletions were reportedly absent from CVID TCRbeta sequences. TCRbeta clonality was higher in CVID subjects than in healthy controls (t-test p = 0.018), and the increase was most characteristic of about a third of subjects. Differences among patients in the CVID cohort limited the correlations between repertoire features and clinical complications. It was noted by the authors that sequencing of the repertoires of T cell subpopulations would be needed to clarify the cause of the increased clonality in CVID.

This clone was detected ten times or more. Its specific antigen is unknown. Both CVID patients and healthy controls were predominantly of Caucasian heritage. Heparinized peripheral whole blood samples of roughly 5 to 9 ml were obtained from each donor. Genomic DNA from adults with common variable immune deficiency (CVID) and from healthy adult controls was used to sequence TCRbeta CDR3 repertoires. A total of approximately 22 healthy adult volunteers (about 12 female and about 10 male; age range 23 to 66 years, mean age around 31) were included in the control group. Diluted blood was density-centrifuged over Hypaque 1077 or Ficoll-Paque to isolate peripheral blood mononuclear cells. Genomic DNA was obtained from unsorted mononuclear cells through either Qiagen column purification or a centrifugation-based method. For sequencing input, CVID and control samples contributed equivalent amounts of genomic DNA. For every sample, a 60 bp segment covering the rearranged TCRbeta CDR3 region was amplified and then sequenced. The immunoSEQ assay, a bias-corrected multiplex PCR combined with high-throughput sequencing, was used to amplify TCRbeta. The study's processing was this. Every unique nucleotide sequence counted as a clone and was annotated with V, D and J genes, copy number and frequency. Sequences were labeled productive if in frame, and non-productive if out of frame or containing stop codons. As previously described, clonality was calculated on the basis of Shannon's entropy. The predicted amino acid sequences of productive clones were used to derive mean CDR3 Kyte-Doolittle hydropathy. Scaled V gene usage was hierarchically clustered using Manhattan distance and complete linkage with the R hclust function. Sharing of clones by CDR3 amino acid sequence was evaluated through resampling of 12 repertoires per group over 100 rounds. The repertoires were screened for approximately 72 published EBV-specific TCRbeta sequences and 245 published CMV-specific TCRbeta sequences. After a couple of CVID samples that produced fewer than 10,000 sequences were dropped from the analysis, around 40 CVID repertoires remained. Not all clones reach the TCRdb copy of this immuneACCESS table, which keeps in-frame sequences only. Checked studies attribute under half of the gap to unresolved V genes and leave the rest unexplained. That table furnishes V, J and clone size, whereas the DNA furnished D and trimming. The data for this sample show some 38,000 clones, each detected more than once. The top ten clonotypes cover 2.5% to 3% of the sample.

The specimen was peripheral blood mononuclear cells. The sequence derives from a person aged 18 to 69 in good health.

The part of the CDR3 DNA that was read is TGTGCCAGCAGCTTTCCGGGACAGGGCCACGAG. This codes for CASSFPGQGHE. The full CDR3 reads CASSFPGQGHEQYF. The chain joins TRBV5-6 to TRBJ2-7; TRBD1 lines up with 9 middle nucleotides. The read halts 3 residues ahead of the CDR3 end, with the missing end drawn from the germline J gene. From V the trimming removes 2 bases and from J it removes 5 bases, while the gene matches leave 5 bases of the junction unaccounted for. CDR1 and CDR2, per the germline V gene, are SGHDT and YYEEEE. Including the terminal cysteine and phenylalanine, the CDR3 comprises 14 residues. Of the CDR3's DNA, 33 bases were read; they are in frame from base 1.